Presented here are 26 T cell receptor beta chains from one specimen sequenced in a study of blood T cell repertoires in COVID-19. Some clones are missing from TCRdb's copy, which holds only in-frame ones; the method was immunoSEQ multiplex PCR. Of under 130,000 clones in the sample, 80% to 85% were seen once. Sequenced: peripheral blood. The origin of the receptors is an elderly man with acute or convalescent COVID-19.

DNA for the CDR3: TGTGCCACCAGGGACTCTAGCACAGATACGCAGTATTTT. Amino acid sequence: CATRDSSTDTQYF. The chain is built from TRBV15 and TRBJ2-3; D possibly corresponds to TRBD2 (5 bases). CDR3 length: 13 amino acids. Trimming left V 6 bases short and J 0 bases short, with 7 bases between. Germline V CDR1 and CDR2: LNHNV, YYDKDF (reference sequence).

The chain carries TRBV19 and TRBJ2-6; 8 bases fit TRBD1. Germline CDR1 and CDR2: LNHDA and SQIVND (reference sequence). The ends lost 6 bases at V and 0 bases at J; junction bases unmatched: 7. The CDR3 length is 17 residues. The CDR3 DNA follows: TGTGCCAGTAGACGCCGGGACAGGATCTCTGGGGCCAACGTCCTGACTTTC. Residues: CASRRRDRISGANVLTF.

CDR3 sequence: CASSESGRGIYEQYF. The CDR3 DNA follows: TGTGCCAGCAGTGAAAGTGGCAGGGGAATTTACGAGCAGTACTTC. This chain links TRBV6-1 with TRBJ2-7; TRBD1 is a possible D gene (6 bases). This CDR3 comprises 15 residues. V shed 2 bases and J shed 4 bases, with 15 bases lying between them. Germline V CDR1 and CDR2: MNHNS, SASEGT.

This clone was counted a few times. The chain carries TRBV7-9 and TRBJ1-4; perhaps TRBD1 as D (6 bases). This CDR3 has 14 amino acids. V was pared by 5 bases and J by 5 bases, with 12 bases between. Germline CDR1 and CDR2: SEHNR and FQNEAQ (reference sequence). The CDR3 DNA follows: TGTGCCAGCAGCAGAAGCGACAGGAATGAAAAACTGTTTTTT. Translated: CASSRSDRNEKLFF.

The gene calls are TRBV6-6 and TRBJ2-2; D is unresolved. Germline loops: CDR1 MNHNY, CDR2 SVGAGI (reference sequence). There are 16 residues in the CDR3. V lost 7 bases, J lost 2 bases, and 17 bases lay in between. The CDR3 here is CASTPRSTGNTGELFF. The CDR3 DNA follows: TGTGCCAGCACCCCTCGGTCGACGGGTAACACCGGGGAGCTGTTTTTT.

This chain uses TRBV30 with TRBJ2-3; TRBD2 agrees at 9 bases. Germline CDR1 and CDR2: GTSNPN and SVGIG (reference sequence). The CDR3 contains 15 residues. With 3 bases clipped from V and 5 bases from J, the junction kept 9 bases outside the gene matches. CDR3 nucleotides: TGTGCCTGGAGCCCCGGCGCGGGGGGGGTAGATACGCAGTATTTT. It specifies CAWSPGAGGVDTQYF. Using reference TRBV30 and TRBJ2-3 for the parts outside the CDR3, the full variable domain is SQTIHQWPATLVQPVGSPLSLECTVEGTSNPNLYWYRQAAGRGLQLLFYSVGIGQISSEVPQNLSASRPQDRQFILSSKKLLLSDSGFYLCAWSPGAGGVDTQYFGPGTRLTVL.

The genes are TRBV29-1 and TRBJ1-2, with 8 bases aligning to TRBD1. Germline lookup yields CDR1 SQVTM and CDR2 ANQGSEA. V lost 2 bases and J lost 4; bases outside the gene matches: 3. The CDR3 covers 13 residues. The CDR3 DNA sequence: TGCAGCGTTGAACAGGGGGCGGGCTATGGCTACACCTTC. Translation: CSVEQGAGYGYTF. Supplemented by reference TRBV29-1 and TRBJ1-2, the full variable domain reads SAVISQKPSRDICQRGTSLTIQCQVDSQVTMMFWYRQQPGQSLTLIATANQGSEATYESGFVIDKFPISRPNLTFSTLTVSNMSPEDSSIYLCSVEQGAGYGYTFGSGTRLTVV.

The DNA of the CDR3 is TGCGCCAGCAGTCCCCGGGGGACCGAGCAGTACTTC. The encoded protein is CASSPRGTEQYF. The chain is built from TRBV5-1 and TRBJ2-7, with D maybe TRBD2 (6 bases). This CDR3 is 12 amino acids long. The germline V gene has CDR1 SGHRS and CDR2 YFSETQ. V lost 5 bases, J lost 6 bases, and 12 bases lay in between.

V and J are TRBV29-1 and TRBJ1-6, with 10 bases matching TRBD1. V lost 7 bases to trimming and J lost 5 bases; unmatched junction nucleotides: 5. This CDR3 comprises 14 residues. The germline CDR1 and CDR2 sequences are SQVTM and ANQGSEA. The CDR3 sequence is CSARTGGNNSPLHF. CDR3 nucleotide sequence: TGCAGCGCAAGGACAGGGGGAAATAATTCACCCCTCCACTTT.

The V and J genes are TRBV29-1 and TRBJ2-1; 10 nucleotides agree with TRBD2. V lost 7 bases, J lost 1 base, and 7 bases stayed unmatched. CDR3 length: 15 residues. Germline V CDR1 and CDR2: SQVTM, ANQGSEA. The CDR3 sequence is CSAAIAGGSYNEQFF. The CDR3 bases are TGCAGCGCAGCTATAGCGGGAGGATCCTACAATGAGCAGTTCTTC.

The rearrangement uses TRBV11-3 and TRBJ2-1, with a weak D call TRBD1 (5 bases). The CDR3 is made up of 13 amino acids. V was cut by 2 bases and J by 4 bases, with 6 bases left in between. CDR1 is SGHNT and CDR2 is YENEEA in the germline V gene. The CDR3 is CASSLQGYNEQFF. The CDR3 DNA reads TGTGCCAGCAGCTTACAGGGATACAATGAGCAGTTCTTC.

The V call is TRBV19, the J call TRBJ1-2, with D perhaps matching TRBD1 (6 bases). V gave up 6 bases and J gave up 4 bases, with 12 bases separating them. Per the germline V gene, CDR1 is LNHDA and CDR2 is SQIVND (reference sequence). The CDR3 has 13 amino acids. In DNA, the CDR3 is TGTGCCAGTAGCGAACAGGGCACCTATGGCTACACCTTC. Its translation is CASSEQGTYGYTF.

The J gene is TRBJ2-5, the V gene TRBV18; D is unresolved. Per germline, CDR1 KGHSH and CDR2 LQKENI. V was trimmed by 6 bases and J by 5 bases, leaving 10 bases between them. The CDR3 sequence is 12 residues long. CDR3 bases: TGTGCCAGCTCCCCGAACGGGGAGACCCAGTACTTC. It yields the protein CASSPNGETQYF.

DNA of the CDR3: TGTGCCAGCAGTGATGCGGCAGGGGTTGGTGCTAACTATGGCTACACCTTC. Translating gives CASSDAAGVGANYGYTF. The gene calls are TRBV2 and TRBJ1-2; D possibly corresponds to TRBD1 (6 bases). This CDR3 region has 17 residues. V dropped 3 bases and J dropped 0 bases, with 17 bases sitting between them. Germline CDR1 SNHLY, CDR2 FYNNEI.

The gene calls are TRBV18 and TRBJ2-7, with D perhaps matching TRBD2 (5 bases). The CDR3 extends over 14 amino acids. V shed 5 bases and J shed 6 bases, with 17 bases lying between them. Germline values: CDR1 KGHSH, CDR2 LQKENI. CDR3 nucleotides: TGTGCCAGCTCATCCGCCGGCCGGGGAGCCGAGCAGTACTTC. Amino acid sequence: CASSSAGRGAEQYF.

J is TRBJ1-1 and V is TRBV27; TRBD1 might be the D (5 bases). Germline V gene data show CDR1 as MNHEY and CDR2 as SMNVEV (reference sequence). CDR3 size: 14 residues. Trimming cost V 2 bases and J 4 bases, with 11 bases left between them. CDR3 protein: CASSLANGGTEAFF. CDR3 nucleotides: TGTGCCAGCAGTTTAGCCAACGGGGGCACTGAAGCTTTCTTT.

CDR3 residues: CASSSSISGNTIYF. The CDR3 DNA reads as TGTGCCAGCAGCTCCTCTATATCTGGAAACACCATATATTTT. This chain links TRBV5-5 with TRBJ1-3; D ambiguous. The CDR3 runs to 14 residues. Germline V gives CDR1 SGHKS, CDR2 YYEKEE (reference sequence). V lost 3 bases and J lost 1, with 8 bases in between.

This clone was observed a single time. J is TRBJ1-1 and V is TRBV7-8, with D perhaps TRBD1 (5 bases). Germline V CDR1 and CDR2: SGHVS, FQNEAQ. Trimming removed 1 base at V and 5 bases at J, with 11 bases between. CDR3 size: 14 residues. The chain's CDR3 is CASSLVQGGTEAFF. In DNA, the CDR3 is TGTGCCAGCAGCTTAGTCCAGGGAGGTACTGAAGCTTTCTTT.

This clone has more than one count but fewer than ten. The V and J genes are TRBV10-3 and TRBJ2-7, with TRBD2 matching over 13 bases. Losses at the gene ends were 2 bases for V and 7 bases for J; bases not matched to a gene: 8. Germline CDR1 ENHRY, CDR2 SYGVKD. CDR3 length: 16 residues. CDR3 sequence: CAISEGTSGAPIEQYF. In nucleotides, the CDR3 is TGTGCCATCAGTGAGGGGACTAGCGGGGCGCCAATTGAGCAGTACTTC.

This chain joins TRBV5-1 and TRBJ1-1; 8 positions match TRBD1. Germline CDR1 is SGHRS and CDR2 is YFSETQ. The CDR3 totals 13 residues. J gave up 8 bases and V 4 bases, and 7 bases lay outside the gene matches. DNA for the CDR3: TGCGCCAGCAGCCTCCCAGGGGGCGAAGAAGCTTTCTTT. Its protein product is CASSLPGGEEAFF.

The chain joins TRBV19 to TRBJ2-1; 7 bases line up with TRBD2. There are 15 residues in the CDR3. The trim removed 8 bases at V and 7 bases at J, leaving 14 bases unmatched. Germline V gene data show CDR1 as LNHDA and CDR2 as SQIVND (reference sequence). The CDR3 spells CASSILARGTNEQFF. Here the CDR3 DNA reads TGTGCCAGTTCGATACTAGCGCGAGGGACGAATGAGCAGTTCTTC. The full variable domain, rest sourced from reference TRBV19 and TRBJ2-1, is DGGITQSPKYLFRKEGQNVTLSCEQNLNHDAMYWYRQDPGQGLRLIYYSQIVNDFQKGDIAEGYSVSREKKESFPLTVTSAQKNPTAFYLCASSILARGTNEQFFGPGTRLTVL.

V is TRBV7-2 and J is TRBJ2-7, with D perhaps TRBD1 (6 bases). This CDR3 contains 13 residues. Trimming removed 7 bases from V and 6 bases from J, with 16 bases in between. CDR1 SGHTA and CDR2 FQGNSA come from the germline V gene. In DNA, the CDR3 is TGTGCCAGCACCCTTTTTACAGGGACCGAGCAGTACTTC. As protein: CASTLFTGTEQYF.

The CDR3 is CASRSDRGRGAGELFF. The CDR3 region has the DNA TGCGCCAGCCGCTCAGACAGGGGGCGAGGGGCCGGGGAGCTGTTTTTT. The J gene is TRBJ2-2, the V gene TRBV4-3; 10 bases are a match to TRBD1. Germline V lookup: CDR1 LGHNA, CDR2 YSLEER. V was pared by 8 bases and J by 6 bases, with 12 bases of the junction left unmatched. The CDR3 sequence is 16 residues long.

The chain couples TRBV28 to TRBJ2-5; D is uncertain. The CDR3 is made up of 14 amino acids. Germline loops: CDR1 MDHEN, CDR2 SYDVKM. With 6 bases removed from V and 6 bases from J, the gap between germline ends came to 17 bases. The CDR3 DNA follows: TGTGCCAGCAGCGCCTCGCGGTTGAGAAAGACCCAGTACTTC. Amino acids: CASSASRLRKTQYF. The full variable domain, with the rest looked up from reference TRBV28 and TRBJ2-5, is DVKVTQSSRYLVKRTGEKVFLECVQDMDHENMFWYRQDPGLGLRLIYFSYDVKMKEKGDIPEGYSVSREKKERFSLILESASTNQTSMYLCASSASRLRKTQYFGPGTRLLVL.

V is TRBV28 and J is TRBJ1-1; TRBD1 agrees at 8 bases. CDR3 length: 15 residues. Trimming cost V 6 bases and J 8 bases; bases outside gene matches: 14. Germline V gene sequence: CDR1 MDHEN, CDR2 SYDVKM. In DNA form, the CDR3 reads TGTGCCAGCAGCCCTATAGATACAGGGGGACGGGAAGCTTTCTTT. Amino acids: CASSPIDTGGREAFF.

In DNA form, the CDR3 reads TGTGCCAGCAGTTACCCAGGGGATACCTACGAGCAGTACTTC. Amino acid sequence: CASSYPGDTYEQYF. The chain couples TRBV6-6 to TRBJ2-7; a possible D gene is TRBD1 (6 bases). CDR3 length: 14 amino acids. V was cut by 2 bases and J by 2 bases, with 10 bases left in between. Germline CDR1 is MNHNY and CDR2 is SVGAGI (reference sequence).